This paragraph reports one T cell receptor (beta chain). This sample is drawn from a study of blood T cell repertoires in COVID-19. Across the whole study: Acute and convalescent COVID-19 samples came from the United States, Italy and Spain. In each case, the material was cDNA or gDNA derived from T cells, B-cell-depleted T cells, or PBMCs.

Original data processing: Scientists estimated how many nucleated cells there were by amplifying reference gene primers. TCRdb keeps only in-frame clones here, not all; method: immunoSEQ multiplex PCR. That table is the source of V, J and clone size, and D and trimming were worked out from the DNA. This sample has roughly 200,000 clones, with approximately 84% found just once. With 10 bases removed from V and 10 bases from J, the gap between germline ends came to 20 bases. CDR1 is LNHDA, CDR2 SQIVND, per germline (reference sequence). This CDR3 region has 14 residues. This sequence joins TRBV19 and TRBJ1-6; possibly TRBD1 for D (5 bases). The TCR was taken from a man in his fifties or sixties with active or convalescent COVID-19. The sample was peripheral blood. The CDR3 DNA follows: TGTGCCACCCGCCAGGGCGGGGACCGGTCACCCCTCCACTTT. Amino acid sequence: CATRQGGDRSPLHF.